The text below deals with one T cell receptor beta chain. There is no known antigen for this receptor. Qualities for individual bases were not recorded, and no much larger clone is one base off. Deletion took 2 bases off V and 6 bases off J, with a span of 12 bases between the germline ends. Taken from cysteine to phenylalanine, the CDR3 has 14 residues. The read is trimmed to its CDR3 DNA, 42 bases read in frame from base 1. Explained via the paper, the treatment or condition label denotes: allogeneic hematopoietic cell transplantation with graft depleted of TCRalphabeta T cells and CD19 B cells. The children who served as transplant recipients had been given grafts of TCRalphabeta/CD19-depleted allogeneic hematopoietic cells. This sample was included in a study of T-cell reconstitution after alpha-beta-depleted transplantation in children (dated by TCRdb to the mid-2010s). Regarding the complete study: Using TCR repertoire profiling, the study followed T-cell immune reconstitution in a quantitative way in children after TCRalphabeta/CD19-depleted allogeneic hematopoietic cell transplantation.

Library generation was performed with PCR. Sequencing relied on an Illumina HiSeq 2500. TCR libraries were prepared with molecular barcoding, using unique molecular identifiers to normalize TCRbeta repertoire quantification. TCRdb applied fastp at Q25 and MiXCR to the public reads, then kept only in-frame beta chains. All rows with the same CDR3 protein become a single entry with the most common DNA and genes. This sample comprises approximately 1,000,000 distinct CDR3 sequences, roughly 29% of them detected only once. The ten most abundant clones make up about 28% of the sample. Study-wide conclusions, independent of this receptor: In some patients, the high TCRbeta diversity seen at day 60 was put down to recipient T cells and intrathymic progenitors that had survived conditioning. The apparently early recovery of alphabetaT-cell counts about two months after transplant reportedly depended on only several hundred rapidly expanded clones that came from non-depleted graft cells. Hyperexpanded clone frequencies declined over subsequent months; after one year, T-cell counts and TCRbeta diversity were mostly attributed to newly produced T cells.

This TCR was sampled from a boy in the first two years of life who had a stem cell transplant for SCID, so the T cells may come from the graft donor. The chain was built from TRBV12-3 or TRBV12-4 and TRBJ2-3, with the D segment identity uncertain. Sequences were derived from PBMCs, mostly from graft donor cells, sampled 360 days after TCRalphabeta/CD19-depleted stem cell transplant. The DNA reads TGTGCCAGCAGTTTACGGCGGCCGCCGGATACGCAGTATTTT. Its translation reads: CASSLRRPPDTQYF.